This entry concerns a single T cell receptor (beta chain). CDR1 and CDR2 from the germline V gene are MNHEY and SMNVEV (reference sequence). Trimming removed 5 bases from V and 4 bases from J, with 14 bases in between. The CDR3 runs 14 residues. RNA transcripts provided the source from which TCR beta CDR3 regions were amplified. Primed by the HTBI set, a first-round RT-PCR was run on the TCR CDR3. TCRdb fed the multiplex PCR reads into MiXCR, producing one record per CDR3 protein. The repertoire has hundreds of thousands of distinct CDR3 sequences, 20% to 25% of them found once; the top ten carry around 70%. The entry originates in a study of T cells in Graves' hyperthyroidism and ophthalmopathy.

The chain has TRBV27 and TRBJ1-2; TRBD1 might be the D (5 bases). The sequenced sample was blood. This clonotype was sampled from a man aged 45-65 years with Graves' hyperthyroidism. CDR3 loop: CASSGRDRSYGYTF. CDR3 nucleotide sequence: TGTGCCAGCAGTGGACGGGACCGTAGCTATGGCTACACCTTC.